Listed below are T cell receptor beta chains from one sample, sequenced in a study of T cell clonotyping in hematopoietic cell transplantation. Produced via immunoSEQ multiplex PCR; TCRdb's table is partial and in-frame only. This sample yields 12,000 to 15,000 clones, of which 95% to 98% are seen a single time; around 4.2% belongs to the top ten. The sequencing used peripheral blood mononuclear cells, collected 30 days after allogeneic stem cell transplant. These receptors were taken from a female patient aged 50-65 years who had an allogeneic stem cell transplant from an unrelated donor, so T cells may come from the graft donor. Some clones in this sample may be carry-over from other donors' samples. Each CDR3 is given with its conserved first and last residue. The order of the fields is CDR3 DNA, CDR3 protein, clone size, V gene, J gene, D gene. A D gene is named only where the DNA matches it firmly. Not all rows give a size; the values are once, few, many and, for expanded clones, a class.

CDR3 DNA: TGTGCCAGCAGCGCCCAGACAGGACTCTCTGGAAACACCATATATTTT; CDR3 protein: CASSAQTGLSGNTIYF; clone size: .; V gene: TRBV7-2; J gene: TRBJ1-3; D gene: .
CDR3 DNA: TGTGCCAGCAGCTCCCCCGGCTATGGCTACACCTTC; CDR3 protein: CASSSPGYGYTF; clone size: once; V gene: TRBV7-8; J gene: TRBJ1-2; D gene: .
CDR3 DNA: TGTGCCTGGACGCAGACCTACGAGCAGTACTTC; CDR3 protein: CAWTQTYEQYF; clone size: .; V gene: TRBV30; J gene: TRBJ2-7; D gene: .
CDR3 DNA: TGTGCCAGCGCTGAGGTTAGGTCGGAGACCCAGTACTTC; CDR3 protein: CASAEVRSETQYF; clone size: .; V gene: TRBV2; J gene: TRBJ2-5; D gene: .
CDR3 DNA: TGTGCCTCTAACGGAGAGAGGTCGACGCCCTACGAGCAGTACTTC; CDR3 protein: CASNGERSTPYEQYF; clone size: .; V gene: TRBV6-1; J gene: TRBJ2-7; D gene: .
CDR3 DNA: TGTGCCAGCACCCGAATTGGGGCTTCTGAAGCTTTCTTT; CDR3 protein: CASTRIGASEAFF; clone size: few; V gene: TRBV6-5; J gene: TRBJ1-1; D gene: .
CDR3 DNA: TGTGCCAGCAGTATGGACAGGGTCTATGGCTACACCTTC; CDR3 protein: CASSMDRVYGYTF; clone size: .; V gene: TRBV28; J gene: TRBJ1-2; D gene: TRBD1
CDR3 DNA: TGCGCCATCTGGGTGGTTAGCACTGAAGCTTTCTTT; CDR3 protein: CAIWVVSTEAFF; clone size: .; V gene: TRBV5-1; J gene: TRBJ1-1; D gene: .
CDR3 DNA: TGTGCCAGCAGTTTCCGACCCCGTGGGGGCACTGAAGCTTTCTTT; CDR3 protein: CASSFRPRGGTEAFF; clone size: .; V gene: TRBV6-5; J gene: TRBJ1-1; D gene: .
CDR3 DNA: TGTGCTAGCAGCTCCAGTCCGTCAATGAAGCAGTTCTTC; CDR3 protein: CASSSSPSMKQFF; clone size: once; V gene: TRBV7-7; J gene: TRBJ2-1; D gene: .
CDR3 DNA: TGTGCCAGCAGCCAAGTGACAGGGGGGTATGGCTACACCTTC; CDR3 protein: CASSQVTGGYGYTF; clone size: .; V gene: TRBV14; J gene: TRBJ1-2; D gene: TRBD1
CDR3 DNA: TGTGCCAGCAGCCGCATACAGGGGTTTGGAGAGACCCAGTACTTC; CDR3 protein: CASSRIQGFGETQYF; clone size: .; V gene: TRBV6-5; J gene: TRBJ2-5; D gene: TRBD1
CDR3 DNA: TGTGCCAGCAGTGAAGTCCCCGGGACAGGGGGCGAAAGGCTCTATGGCTACACCTTC; CDR3 protein: CASSEVPGTGGERLYGYTF; clone size: .; V gene: TRBV6-4; J gene: TRBJ1-2; D gene: TRBD1
CDR3 DNA: TGTGCCTGGAGTCTCCGGGACAGGGGCACCGGGGAGCTGTTTTTT; CDR3 protein: CAWSLRDRGTGELFF; clone size: .; V gene: TRBV30; J gene: TRBJ2-2; D gene: TRBD1
CDR3 DNA: TGTGCCAGCAGCTTTCGGGGCTGGGTTACGCACACAGATACGCAGTATTTT; CDR3 protein: CASSFRGWVTHTDTQYF; clone size: once; V gene: TRBV5-6; J gene: TRBJ2-3; D gene: .
CDR3 DNA: TGTGCCAGCAGCTTCAACCCCTCCCTGAACACTGAAGCTTTCTTT; CDR3 protein: CASSFNPSLNTEAFF; clone size: .; V gene: TRBV5-6; J gene: TRBJ1-1; D gene: .
CDR3 DNA: TGTGCCAGCAGCCGGAAATCAGGGGGCTACAACACCATATATTTT; CDR3 protein: CASSRKSGGYNTIYF; clone size: .; V gene: TRBV6-5; J gene: TRBJ1-3; D gene: TRBD1
CDR3 DNA: TGTGCCTGGAGGCTAGCGGGGGGTACAGATACGCAGTATTTT; CDR3 protein: CAWRLAGGTDTQYF; clone size: .; V gene: TRBV30; J gene: TRBJ2-3; D gene: TRBD2
CDR3 DNA: TGTGCCAGCAGCCAACACTCTGGAAACACCATATATTTT; CDR3 protein: CASSQHSGNTIYF; clone size: .; V gene: TRBV14; J gene: TRBJ1-3; D gene: .
CDR3 DNA: TGTGCCAGCAGCCCCCCGCGTCCGCTCAGGCAGTACTTC; CDR3 protein: CASSPPRPLRQYF; clone size: .; V gene: TRBV7-9; J gene: TRBJ2-7; D gene: .
CDR3 DNA: TGTGCCAGCAGCTTCGGGGATACGCAGTATTTT; CDR3 protein: CASSFGDTQYF; clone size: .; V gene: TRBV11-2; J gene: TRBJ2-3; D gene: .
CDR3 DNA: TGTGCCTGGAGTTTGGGTGGTTTCGGGGAGCTGTTTTTT; CDR3 protein: CAWSLGGFGELFF; clone size: .; V gene: TRBV30; J gene: TRBJ2-2; D gene: .
CDR3 DNA: TGTGCCACCAGCGAGGGCAGGGCGAACTATGGCTACACCTTC; CDR3 protein: CATSEGRANYGYTF; clone size: .; V gene: TRBV15; J gene: TRBJ1-2; D gene: .
CDR3 DNA: TGCGCCAGCAGCACGGGACAGGAGAACACTGAAGCTTTCTTT; CDR3 protein: CASSTGQENTEAFF; clone size: .; V gene: TRBV5-1; J gene: TRBJ1-1; D gene: TRBD1
CDR3 DNA: TGTGCCAGTGTGGACAGGGGGCCGAACACTGAAGCTTTCTTT; CDR3 protein: CASVDRGPNTEAFF; clone size: .; V gene: TRBV19; J gene: TRBJ1-1; D gene: TRBD1
CDR3 DNA: TGCGCCAGCAGCTTGGACGGGGCTCAGCCCCAGCATTTT; CDR3 protein: CASSLDGAQPQHF; clone size: .; V gene: TRBV5-1; J gene: TRBJ1-5; D gene: .
CDR3 DNA: TGTGCCAGCTCACCCACAGGGATCAACTATGGCTACACCTTC; CDR3 protein: CASSPTGINYGYTF; clone size: .; V gene: TRBV18; J gene: TRBJ1-2; D gene: .
CDR3 DNA: TGTGCCAGTACAGGGCCCGGTGGCTACACCTTC; CDR3 protein: CASTGPGGYTF; clone size: .; V gene: TRBV19; J gene: TRBJ1-2; D gene: .
CDR3 DNA: TGCAGCGTTGAGGAGACTATTGAAGCTTTCTTT; CDR3 protein: CSVEETIEAFF; clone size: .; V gene: TRBV29-1; J gene: TRBJ1-1; D gene: .
CDR3 DNA: TGTGCCAGCAGCTCCTCGACAGGGACTGGTTCACCCCTCCACTTT; CDR3 protein: CASSSSTGTGSPLHF; clone size: .; V gene: TRBV7-3; J gene: TRBJ1-6; D gene: TRBD1
CDR3 DNA: TGTGCTAGCAGCCCTGACCTTGGCTACGAGCAGTACTTC; CDR3 protein: CASSPDLGYEQYF; clone size: .; V gene: TRBV7-7; J gene: TRBJ2-7; D gene: .
CDR3 DNA: TGTGCCAGCAGAGGCACGTATAATTCACCCCTCCACTTT; CDR3 protein: CASRGTYNSPLHF; clone size: .; V gene: TRBV6-6; J gene: TRBJ1-6; D gene: .
CDR3 DNA: TGCGCCAGCAGCCCGCCCTCAGGGACCTACGAGCAGTACTTC; CDR3 protein: CASSPPSGTYEQYF; clone size: .; V gene: TRBV5-1; J gene: TRBJ2-7; D gene: .
CDR3 DNA: TGCGCCAGCAGCCAAGATGTCGGACTAGCGGGGGGCCAAGAGACCCAGTACTTC; CDR3 protein: CASSQDVGLAGGQETQYF; clone size: .; V gene: TRBV4-1; J gene: TRBJ2-5; D gene: TRBD2
CDR3 DNA: TGTGCCAGCAGAAGGGGGCAATCGGATACTGAAGCTTTCTTT; CDR3 protein: CASRRGQSDTEAFF; clone size: .; V gene: TRBV2; J gene: TRBJ1-1; D gene: TRBD1
CDR3 DNA: TGTGCCAGCAGTGAAAGGCTCAGGGAAGCTTTCTTT; CDR3 protein: CASSERLREAFF; clone size: .; V gene: TRBV2; J gene: TRBJ1-1; D gene: .
CDR3 DNA: TGTGCCAGCAGCCCCACTGTGACGTCGAGTGGCTACACCTTC; CDR3 protein: CASSPTVTSSGYTF; clone size: .; V gene: TRBV9; J gene: TRBJ1-2; D gene: .
CDR3 DNA: TGTGCCAGCAGCTCTCTTTCAGGTGGCAGGGAGAGCTCCTACGAGCAGTACTTC; CDR3 protein: CASSSLSGGRESSYEQYF; clone size: .; V gene: TRBV11-2; J gene: TRBJ2-7; D gene: .
CDR3 DNA: TGTGCCAGCAGCCGTAAACTCCTCTCCTACAATGAGCAGTTCTTC; CDR3 protein: CASSRKLLSYNEQFF; clone size: .; V gene: TRBV14; J gene: TRBJ2-1; D gene: .
CDR3 DNA: TGTGCCAGCAGCGTATATCAAGACACTGAAGCTTTCTTT; CDR3 protein: CASSVYQDTEAFF; clone size: .; V gene: TRBV9; J gene: TRBJ1-1; D gene: .
CDR3 DNA: TGTGCCAGCGGGACAGGGGTATACAATGAGCAGTTCTTC; CDR3 protein: CASGTGVYNEQFF; clone size: .; V gene: TRBV6-1; J gene: TRBJ2-1; D gene: TRBD1
CDR3 DNA: TGTGCCAGCAGCGCTGGGACAGCCCGTCCTGGAAACACCATATATTTT; CDR3 protein: CASSAGTARPGNTIYF; clone size: .; V gene: TRBV2; J gene: TRBJ1-3; D gene: TRBD1
CDR3 DNA: TGCAGCGTTGTCTACAGGGGGTCGTACGAGCAGTACTTC; CDR3 protein: CSVVYRGSYEQYF; clone size: .; V gene: TRBV29-1; J gene: TRBJ2-7; D gene: TRBD1
CDR3 DNA: TGTGCCAGCAGCTTAGACCTAGCGGGGGGGCGGTTGACAGATACGCAGTATTTT; CDR3 protein: CASSLDLAGGRLTDTQYF; clone size: .; V gene: TRBV7-2; J gene: TRBJ2-3; D gene: TRBD2
CDR3 DNA: TGTGCCAGCAGCTGGGGGGACAGCGAACAAGAGACCCAGTACTTC; CDR3 protein: CASSWGDSEQETQYF; clone size: .; V gene: TRBV5-6; J gene: TRBJ2-5; D gene: .
CDR3 DNA: TGTGCCAGCAGTTACCAGGCCTCTGGGGCCAACGTCCTGACTTTC; CDR3 protein: CASSYQASGANVLTF; clone size: .; V gene: TRBV6-5; J gene: TRBJ2-6; D gene: .
CDR3 DNA: TGTGCCAGCAGCTTAACCTCCCGCCAGCACACCGGGGAGCTGTTTTTT; CDR3 protein: CASSLTSRQHTGELFF; clone size: .; V gene: TRBV11-2; J gene: TRBJ2-2; D gene: .
CDR3 DNA: TGCGCCAGCAGTCACAGGACAGGGAAGACTGAAAAACTGTTTTTT; CDR3 protein: CASSHRTGKTEKLFF; clone size: .; V gene: TRBV23-1; J gene: TRBJ1-4; D gene: TRBD1
CDR3 DNA: TGTGCCAGCAGCCCGACGGCTAGCAATCAGCCCCAGCATTTT; CDR3 protein: CASSPTASNQPQHF; clone size: once; V gene: TRBV6-5; J gene: TRBJ1-5; D gene: .
CDR3 DNA: TGTGCCAGCAGCCGGAGGGGAGCTAGCGAAGGCGAGCAGTACTTC; CDR3 protein: CASSRRGASEGEQYF; clone size: .; V gene: TRBV5-4; J gene: TRBJ2-7; D gene: .
CDR3 DNA: TGTGCCAGCAGCGCCTGGGGGGGAGGTGAAAAACTGTTTTTT; CDR3 protein: CASSAWGGGEKLFF; clone size: few; V gene: TRBV7-8; J gene: TRBJ1-4; D gene: .
CDR3 DNA: TGTGCCTGGAACCCCGTAAGGGATTCACCCCTCCACTTT; CDR3 protein: CAWNPVRDSPLHF; clone size: .; V gene: TRBV30; J gene: TRBJ1-6; D gene: .
CDR3 DNA: TGTGCCAGCAGCCTCGGACAGGGGACCTACGAGCAGTACTTC; CDR3 protein: CASSLGQGTYEQYF; clone size: .; V gene: TRBV11-3; J gene: TRBJ2-7; D gene: TRBD1
CDR3 DNA: TGTGCCAGCCGTCACACCGGGGAGCTGTTTTTT; CDR3 protein: CASRHTGELFF; clone size: .; V gene: TRBV25-1; J gene: TRBJ2-2; D gene: .